Listed below are T cell receptor beta chains from one sample, sequenced in a study of OX40 agonist ivuxolimab in advanced cancers. Data came from immunoSEQ multiplex PCR; TCRdb stores just in-frame clones and leaves some out. This table holds roughly 76,000 clones, roughly nine tenths found once. The sequencing here drew on CD4+ or CD8+ T cells sorted from blood, taken in a trial of the OX40 agonist ivuxolimab. The source is an adult with an advanced solid tumor such as melanoma, head and neck, liver or kidney cancer. Both conserved end residues are part of each CDR3. D genes are given only for firm matches.

J: TRBJ1-2
D: .
V: TRBV28
CDR3: CASSLAEDYGYTF

J: TRBJ2-7
D: .
V: TRBV7-2
CDR3: CASRRPGAYEQYF

J: TRBJ2-5
D: .
V: TRBV28
CDR3: CASSPSGAMETQYF

J: TRBJ1-1
D: .
V: TRBV6-4
CDR3: CASSQSGLINTEAFF

J: TRBJ2-1
D: TRBD2
V: TRBV7-2
CDR3: CASSSLRQGGYNEQFF

J: TRBJ2-5
D: .
V: TRBV5-1
CDR3: CASSLRGTAIGGETQYF

J: .
D: TRBD2
V: TRBV27
CDR3: CASSKGLAGIYEQYF

J: TRBJ2-3
D: .
V: TRBV11-2
CDR3: CASSLLVSPDTQYF

J: TRBJ2-1
D: TRBD2
V: TRBV29-1
CDR3: CSASSGINEQFF

J: TRBJ1-1
D: .
V: TRBV18
CDR3: CASSPPGGAGRSTEAFF

J: TRBJ1-2
D: .
V: TRBV15
CDR3: CATSRDTGNGYTF

J: TRBJ2-5
D: TRBD1
V: TRBV2
CDR3: CASYAGGLPRETQYF

J: TRBJ1-4
D: .
V: TRBV28
CDR3: CASSLGGPNEKLFF

J: TRBJ1-1
D: .
V: TRBV19
CDR3: CASKGHWNTEAFF

J: TRBJ2-2
D: .
V: TRBV7-7
CDR3: CASSSGLANTGELFF

J: TRBJ2-2
D: TRBD2
V: TRBV28
CDR3: CATCREGPGELFF

J: TRBJ1-3
D: .
V: TRBV7-2
CDR3: CASSLGMSGNTIYF

J: TRBJ2-7
D: TRBD2
V: TRBV7-2
CDR3: CASSPTSGRPGEQYF

J: TRBJ2-2
D: .
V: TRBV27
CDR3: CASSLSKGVGTGELFF

J: TRBJ1-4
D: TRBD1
V: TRBV5-1
CDR3: CASSFGTGAMWATNEKLFF

J: TRBJ1-4
D: .
V: TRBV5-1
CDR3: CASSLVAGVEKLFF

J: TRBJ2-7
D: .
V: TRBV29-1
CDR3: CSVSFGRVNYEQYF

J: TRBJ2-2
D: .
V: TRBV18
CDR3: CASSKGQGQNTGELFF

J: TRBJ2-1
D: TRBD2
V: TRBV5-1
CDR3: CASSLRTSHGNEQFF

J: TRBJ1-2
D: TRBD1
V: TRBV7-2
CDR3: CASSRTGLGDYGYTF

J: TRBJ2-1
D: TRBD2
V: TRBV19
CDR3: CASIRTSGGSNEQFF